This TCR beta chain was captured by sequencing in a study of blood T cell repertoires in COVID-19. Here immunoSEQ multiplex PCR was the method, and the copy in TCRdb shows in-frame clones only, minus some. The sample contains around 150,000 clones, over 75% of which appear only once. The length of the CDR3 is 15 residues. CDR1 is SGHTA and CDR2 is FQGNSA in the germline V gene. V was clipped by 3 bases and J by 6 bases; unmatched bases: 5. The sequenced sample consisted of PBMCs or T cells enriched from blood (not recorded which). The sequence was obtained from a woman between 50 and 59 years old who had recovered from COVID-19. This chain connects TRBV7-2 to TRBJ2-2; 9 bases are shared with TRBD2. CDR3 DNA sequence: TGTGCCAGCAGCTTGTCTAGCGGGACTCCCGGGGAGCTGTTTTTT. Its translation is CASSLSSGTPGELFF.